A single sample is the source of the 30 T cell receptor beta chains below, sequenced in a study of response to subunit inactivated influenza vaccine (dated by TCRdb to 2016 to 2018). Library preparation used RT-PCR. Sequenced using an Illumina HiSeq 2500. The public reads were reprocessed in TCRdb via fastp at Q25 and MiXCR, keeping in-frame beta chains. Rows with one shared CDR3 protein collapse into an entry with the most common genes and DNA. The sample profile shows 700,000 to 800,000 distinct CDR3 sequences; around 20% of them were found once. The top ten clones comprise roughly 10% of the sample. The sample here was PBMCs from blood, taken 5 to 6 days after vaccination. Receptor source: a man aged 45-60 years who received an inactivated influenza vaccine. Donor details come from another sample of the same person, matched by shared clones.

The sample holds many counts of this clonotype. The chain links TRBV9 to TRBJ2-7; 8 bases map to TRBD2. CDR1 and CDR2 from the germline V gene are SGDLS and YYNGEE. CDR3 length: 18 amino acids. After removal of 2 bases from V and 5 bases from J, the junction contained 18 bases not matched to a gene. CDR3 DNA sequence: TGTGCCAGCAGCGTTGGGGCTGGTGGACTAGCTGGCGCCCACGAGCAGTACTTC. This sequence encodes CASSVGAGGLAGAHEQYF.

The chain employs TRBV29-1 and TRBJ2-1, with a weak D call TRBD2 (5 bases). Trimming left V 4 bases short and J 2 bases short, with 24 bases between. The CDR3 is 18 amino acids. Germline V gene sequence: CDR1 SQVTM, CDR2 ANQGSEA. CDR3 sequence: CSVARGLAVGWAYNEQFF. The CDR3 DNA follows: TGCAGCGTTGCTCGAGGTCTAGCTGTTGGATGGGCCTACAATGAGCAGTTCTTC.

This chain connects TRBV29-1 to TRBJ1-2, with D possibly being TRBD1 (5 bases). The germline gives CDR1 SQVTM, CDR2 ANQGSEA. The CDR3 runs 14 residues. Trimming cost V 5 bases and J 4 bases, with 17 bases left between them. CDR3 DNA: TGCAGCGTTATGGGGCGAGGGCGATTCTATGGCTACACCTTC. Its protein is CSVMGRGRFYGYTF.

This clonotype appeared a few times. This chain joins TRBV7-8 and TRBJ2-7; no reliable D call. The CDR3 covers 14 residues. V lost 3 bases, J lost 1 base, and 10 bases lay in between. Germline assignment: CDR1 SGHVS and CDR2 FQNEAQ. CDR3 residues: CASSFWYSSYEQYF. In nucleotides, the CDR3 is TGTGCCAGCAGCTTTTGGTACAGTTCCTACGAGCAGTACTTC.

The gene calls are TRBV6-5 and TRBJ2-1; perhaps TRBD2 as D (5 bases). The germline CDR1 and CDR2 sequences are MNHEY and SVGAGI. This CDR3 has 19 residues. V shed 0 bases and J shed 0 bases, with 18 bases lying between them. Here the CDR3 DNA reads TGTGCCAGCAGTTACTCAGGGTCAGGCGGGTCGAGCTCCTACAATGAGCAGTTCTTC. The encoded protein is CASSYSGSGGSSSYNEQFF.

V and J are TRBV7-8 and TRBJ2-1; 9 bases are a match to TRBD1. The CDR3 has 14 amino acids. V lost 4 bases to trimming and J lost 7 bases; unmatched junction nucleotides: 5. Germline CDR1 SGHVS, CDR2 FQNEAQ. The CDR3 loop reads CASSSTGGRNEQFF. In nucleotides, the CDR3 is TGTGCCAGCAGCTCGACAGGGGGTCGGAATGAGCAGTTCTTC. Drawing the rest from reference TRBV7-8 and TRBJ2-1, the complete variable domain is GAGVSQSPRYKVAKRGQDVALRCDPISGHVSLFWYQQALGQGPEFLTYFQNEAQLDKSGLPSDRFFAERPEGSVSTLKIQRTQQEDSAVYLCASSSTGGRNEQFFGPGTRLTVL.

This clonotype was picked up many times. The chain couples TRBV6-1 to TRBJ2-7, with 14 nucleotides matching TRBD2. The CDR3 has 15 amino acids. J was trimmed by 3 bases and V by 6 bases; bases with no gene match: 4. Germline V lookup: CDR1 MNHNS, CDR2 SASEGT. In nucleotides, the CDR3 is TGTGCCAGCAGACGGACTAGCGGGAGGCTCTACGAGCAGTACTTC. Its translation: CASRRTSGRLYEQYF.

This clonotype appeared a few times. The chain links TRBV7-2 to TRBJ2-1; 12 bases fit TRBD1. Looked up from germline, CDR1 is SGHTA and CDR2 is FQGNSA. CDR3 length: 15 amino acids. J gave up 6 bases and V 5 bases, and 5 bases lay outside the gene matches. This CDR3 is CASSRGTGGLNEQFF. In DNA form, the CDR3 reads TGTGCCAGCAGCCGGGGGACAGGGGGCCTCAATGAGCAGTTCTTC.

This clonotype was observed at least ten times. This sequence joins TRBV10-3 and TRBJ1-1; 7 bases are shared with TRBD1. The CDR3 length is 17 residues. Germline V gene data show CDR1 as ENHRY and CDR2 as SYGVKD. Trimming took 2 bases from V and 1 from J; bases not matched to a gene: 10. The CDR3 region is CAISEGQEVRANTEAFF. The CDR3 DNA reads as TGTGCCATCAGTGAGGGACAGGAAGTAAGGGCGAACACTGAAGCTTTCTTT.

The table lists this clonotype with a few counts. The V gene is TRBV28, the J gene TRBJ2-1; 10 nucleotides align to TRBD1. This CDR3 contains 15 residues. Germline loops: CDR1 MDHEN, CDR2 SYDVKM. The V gene end was trimmed by 9 bases and the J gene end by 2 bases; junction bases not matched to a gene: 7. The CDR3: CASGQGVRPYNEQFF. CDR3 in DNA: TGTGCCAGTGGACAGGGGGTGCGGCCCTACAATGAGCAGTTCTTC.

This clonotype has just a few counts. The genes are TRBV10-3 and TRBJ1-4; 10 bases agree with TRBD1. Losses at the gene ends were 7 bases for V and 7 bases for J; bases not matched to a gene: 3. The CDR3 is made up of 13 amino acids. CDR1 and CDR2 from the germline V gene are ENHRY and SYGVKD. The CDR3 reads CAITRDRGEKLFF. DNA for the CDR3: TGTGCCATCACCCGGGACAGGGGTGAAAAACTGTTTTTT.

This chain joins TRBV9 and TRBJ2-3; TRBD1 or TRBD2 may be the D gene (6 bases each). The V end was cut by 3 bases, the J end by 3 bases, with 17 bases between. Germline values: CDR1 SGDLS, CDR2 YYNGEE. CDR3 length: 16 residues. The DNA for the CDR3 is TGTGCCAGCAGCGCCGCCGGGACACGGGAGACAGATACGCAGTATTTT. This codes for CASSAAGTRETDTQYF.

This clonotype has only a few counts. This chain connects TRBV4-3 to TRBJ2-1; 7 nucleotides line up with TRBD2. Germline V gives CDR1 LGHNA, CDR2 YSLEER. The CDR3 is 13 amino acids. V gave up 4 bases and J gave up 12 bases; unmatched junction bases: 9. The CDR3 DNA reads TGCGCCAGCAGCCCTAGAGGATGGGGGGGGCAGTTCTTC. Amino acids: CASSPRGWGGQFF.

Only a few counts were recorded for this clonotype. The V call is TRBV27, the J call TRBJ2-5; TRBD2 is a possible D gene (5 bases). Deletions cut 2 bases from V and 7 bases from J, with 11 bases between. This CDR3 spans 13 amino acids. Germline values: CDR1 MNHEY, CDR2 SMNVEV (reference sequence). The CDR3: CASSLGHGGTQYF. The DNA for the CDR3 is TGTGCCAGCAGTTTAGGGCATGGAGGGACCCAGTACTTC.

This clonotype was counted between two and nine times. This chain links TRBV29-1 with TRBJ1-5; D unclear. The CDR3 covers 13 residues. Germline V lookup: CDR1 SQVTM, CDR2 ANQGSEA. Trimming pared 4 bases from V and 4 bases from J, leaving 11 bases between. CDR3 DNA: TGCAGCGTTGGGGATGTGGGGAATCAGCCCCAGCATTTT. Translation gives CSVGDVGNQPQHF.

The chain combines TRBV20-1 with TRBJ2-1; the match to TRBD2 covers 9 bases. Germline V gene lookup returns CDR1 DFQATT and CDR2 SNEGSKA (reference sequence). CDR3 length: 14 amino acids. The V and J ends lost 5 bases and 7 bases, in that order; junction bases with no gene match: 9. DNA for the CDR3: TGCAGTGCTCAAGCGGGAGGCGCGGGAAATGAGCAGTTCTTC. Its translation: CSAQAGGAGNEQFF.

V gene TRBV10-3 combines with J gene TRBJ2-2; TRBD1 matches at 9 bases. The CDR3 extends over 15 amino acids. J gave up 1 base and V 6 bases, and 3 bases lay outside the gene matches. The V gene's germline CDR1 is ENHRY and CDR2 SYGVKD. DNA of the CDR3: TGTGCCATCAGACCGGGACAGGGGAACACCGGGGAGCTGTTTTTT. Its protein product is CAIRPGQGNTGELFF.

This chain joins TRBV6-1 and TRBJ2-1, with TRBD1 matching over 9 bases. This CDR3 has 14 residues. CDR1 and CDR2 from the germline V gene are MNHNS and SASEGT. With 6 bases clipped from V and 3 bases from J, the junction kept 3 bases outside the gene matches. CDR3: CASSGTGIYNEQFF. The DNA for the CDR3 is TGTGCCAGCAGCGGGACAGGGATCTACAATGAGCAGTTCTTC.

This clonotype was observed a handful of times. The chain joins TRBV12-3 or TRBV12-4 to TRBJ2-4; 10 positions match TRBD1. The CDR3 length is 15 residues. V trimming: 3 bases; J trimming: 4 bases; junction bases outside the gene matches: 3. The CDR3 bases are TGTGCCAGCAGTTTTCGACAGGGGGCAAAAAACATTCAGTACTTC. This codes for CASSFRQGAKNIQYF.

This clonotype was counted a single time. The rearrangement links TRBV7-3 to TRBJ2-1; 9 nucleotides line up with TRBD1. The V segment lost 5 bases and the J segment 6 bases; nucleotides outside the gene matches: 11. CDR1 is SGHTA and CDR2 is FQGTGA in the germline V gene. The CDR3 loop spans 16 amino acids. The CDR3 loop reads CASSRPGTGYLNEQFF. CDR3 bases: TGTGCCAGCAGCCGCCCGGGGACAGGGTATCTCAATGAGCAGTTCTTC.

CDR3: CASSLGTKQETQYF. The CDR3 bases are TGTGCCAGCAGCTTGGGGACTAAACAAGAGACCCAGTACTTC. The chain employs TRBV5-5 and TRBJ2-5; tentatively, D is TRBD2 (6 bases). Germline V gene sequence: CDR1 SGHKS, CDR2 YYEKEE (reference sequence). V gave up 0 bases and J gave up 2 bases, with 8 bases separating them. The CDR3 loop spans 14 amino acids.

V usage is TRBV12-3 or TRBV12-4 and J usage is TRBJ2-5; a weak D match, TRBD2 (6 bases). V was shortened by 3 bases and J by 5 bases, with 13 bases between the two germline ends. The CDR3 totals 14 residues. This CDR3 is CASSFFGGRETQYF. CDR3 DNA: TGTGCCAGCAGTTTTTTTGGGGGGAGGGAGACCCAGTACTTC.

The genes are TRBV11-2 and TRBJ2-4; D gene uncertain. V gave up 8 bases and J gave up 2 bases, with 10 bases separating them. Germline-derived CDR1 and CDR2 are SGHAT and FQNNGV. This CDR3 spans 13 amino acids. For the CDR3, the DNA is TGTGCCAGCCGCCGTATGTCCAAAAACATTCAGTACTTC. Translated: CASRRMSKNIQYF.

This clonotype has a handful of counts. V is TRBV7-9 and J is TRBJ1-4; D not resolved. Germline assignment: CDR1 SEHNR and CDR2 FQNEAQ (reference sequence). The ends were cut back, 3 bases at V and 0 bases at J, with 8 bases in the middle. The CDR3 consists of 15 residues. CDR3 loop: CASSFNQATNEKLFF. In DNA, the CDR3 is TGTGCCAGCAGCTTTAACCAGGCAACTAATGAAAAACTGTTTTTT.

The chain employs TRBV7-3 and TRBJ2-1; 7 bases line up with TRBD2. The germline V gene has CDR1 SGHTA and CDR2 FQGTGA. The junction had 13 bases not matched to a gene; V was cut back by 6 bases and J by 8 bases. CDR3 length: 15 residues. CDR3 residues: CASSFQLSGIYEQFF. In nucleotides, the CDR3 is TGTGCCAGCAGTTTCCAGCTAAGCGGGATCTATGAGCAGTTCTTC.

The rearrangement links TRBV28 to TRBJ2-1; 7 nucleotides agree with TRBD2. CDR1 is MDHEN, CDR2 SYDVKM, per germline. V shed 4 bases and J 4 bases; nucleotides not matched to a gene: 7. The CDR3 is made up of 15 amino acids. The CDR3 DNA sequence: TGTGCCAGCAGTTCCCCGACTAGCCTATACAATGAGCAGTTCTTC. It encodes CASSSPTSLYNEQFF.

In its sample, this clonotype was seen many times. V is TRBV20-1 and J is TRBJ2-7; D unclear. The length of the CDR3 is 11 residues. Germline lookup yields CDR1 DFQATT and CDR2 SNEGSKA (reference sequence). V lost 3 bases and J 3 bases, leaving 6 bases between the germline ends. CDR3 coding DNA: TGCAGTGCTAGCCCTCACTACGAGCAGTACTTC. This sequence encodes CSASPHYEQYF.

This clonotype was seen more than once but under ten times. This chain uses TRBV20-1 with TRBJ2-7, with D hard to call. V lost 0 bases and J 1 base, leaving 7 bases between the germline ends. The germline gives CDR1 DFQATT, CDR2 SNEGSKA (reference sequence). The CDR3 totals 13 residues. In DNA form, the CDR3 reads TGCAGTGCTAGAGAGGTTGGATCCTACGAGCAGTACTTC. Encoded protein: CSAREVGSYEQYF.

This clonotype has more than one count but fewer than ten. V usage is TRBV6-1 and J usage is TRBJ2-6; no definite D call. V shed 6 bases and J shed 0 bases, with 18 bases lying between them. CDR1 and CDR2 (germline): MNHNS, SASEGT. This CDR3 has 18 residues. Written as DNA, the CDR3 is TGTGCCAGCAGCCTCCGGACCCCCTTGAGCTCTGGGGCCAACGTCCTGACTTTC. Translation gives CASSLRTPLSSGANVLTF.

This chain joins TRBV4-1 and TRBJ2-3; 8 positions agree with TRBD2. Germline CDR1 is MGHRA and CDR2 is YSYEKL. With V trimmed by 0 bases and J by 2 bases, 4 bases remained unmatched. This CDR3 has 16 amino acids. The CDR3, as DNA: TGCGCCAGCAGCCAAGACACAGGACTAGCCACAGATACGCAGTATTTT. Translating gives CASSQDTGLATDTQYF.